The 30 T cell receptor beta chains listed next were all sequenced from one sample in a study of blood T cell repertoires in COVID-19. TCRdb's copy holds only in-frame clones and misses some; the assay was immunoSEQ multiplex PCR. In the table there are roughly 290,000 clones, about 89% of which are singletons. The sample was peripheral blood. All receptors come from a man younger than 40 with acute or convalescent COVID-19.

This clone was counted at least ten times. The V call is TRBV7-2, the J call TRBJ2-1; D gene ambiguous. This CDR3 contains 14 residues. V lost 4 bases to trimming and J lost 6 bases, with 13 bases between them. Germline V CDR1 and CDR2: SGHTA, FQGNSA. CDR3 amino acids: CASSYALRGNEQFF. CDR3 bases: TGTGCCAGCAGCTACGCTCTGAGAGGCAATGAGCAGTTCTTC.

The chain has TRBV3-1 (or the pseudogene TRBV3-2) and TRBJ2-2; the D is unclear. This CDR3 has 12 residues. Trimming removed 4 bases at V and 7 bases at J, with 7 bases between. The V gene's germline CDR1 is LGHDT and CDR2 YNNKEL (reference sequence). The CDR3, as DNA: TGTGCCAGCAGCCCCCACGGCGGGGAGCTGTTTTTT. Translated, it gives CASSPHGGELFF.

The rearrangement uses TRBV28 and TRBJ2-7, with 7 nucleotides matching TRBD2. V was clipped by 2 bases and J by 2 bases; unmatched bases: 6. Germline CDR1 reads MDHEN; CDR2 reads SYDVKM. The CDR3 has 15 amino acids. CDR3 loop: CASSLGGSVTYEQYF. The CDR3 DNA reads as TGTGCCAGCAGTTTAGGCGGGAGTGTGACCTACGAGCAGTACTTC.

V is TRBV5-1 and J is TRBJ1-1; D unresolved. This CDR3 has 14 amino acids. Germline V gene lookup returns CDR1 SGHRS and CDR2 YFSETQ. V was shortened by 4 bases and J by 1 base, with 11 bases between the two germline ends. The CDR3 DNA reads TGCGCCAGCAGCATCGGACTCACGAACACTGAAGCTTTCTTT. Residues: CASSIGLTNTEAFF. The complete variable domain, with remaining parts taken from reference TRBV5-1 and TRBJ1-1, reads KAGVTQTPRYLIKTRGQQVTLSCSPISGHRSVSWYQQTPGQGLQFLFEYFSETQRNKGNFPGRFSGRQFSNSRSEMNVSTLELGDSALYLCASSIGLTNTEAFFGQGTRLTVV.

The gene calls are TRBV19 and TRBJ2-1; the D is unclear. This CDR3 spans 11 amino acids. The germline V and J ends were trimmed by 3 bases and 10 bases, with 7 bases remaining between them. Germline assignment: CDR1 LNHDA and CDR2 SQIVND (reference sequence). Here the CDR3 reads CASSILSEQFF. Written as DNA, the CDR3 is TGTGCCAGTAGTATTCTATCCGAGCAGTTCTTC.

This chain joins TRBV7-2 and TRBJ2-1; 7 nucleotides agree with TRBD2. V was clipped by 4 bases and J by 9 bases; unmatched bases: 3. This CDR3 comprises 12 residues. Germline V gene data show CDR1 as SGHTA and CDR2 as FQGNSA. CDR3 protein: CASSSGTIEQFF. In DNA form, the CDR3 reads TGTGCCAGCAGCTCCGGGACTATTGAGCAGTTCTTC.

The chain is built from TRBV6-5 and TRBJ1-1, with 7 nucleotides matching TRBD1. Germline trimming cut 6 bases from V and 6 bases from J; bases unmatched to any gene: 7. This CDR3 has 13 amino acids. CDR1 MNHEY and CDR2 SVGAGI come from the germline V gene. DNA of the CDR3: TGTGCCAGCAGACCTACAGGGGACGCTGAAGCTTTCTTT. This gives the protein CASRPTGDAEAFF.

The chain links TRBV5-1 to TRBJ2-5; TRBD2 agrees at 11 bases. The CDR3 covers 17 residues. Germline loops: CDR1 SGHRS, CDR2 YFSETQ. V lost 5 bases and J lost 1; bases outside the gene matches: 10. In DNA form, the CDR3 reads TGCGCCAGCAGTGAACTAGCGGGGGTTGGAGCCCAAGAGACCCAGTACTTC. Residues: CASSELAGVGAQETQYF.

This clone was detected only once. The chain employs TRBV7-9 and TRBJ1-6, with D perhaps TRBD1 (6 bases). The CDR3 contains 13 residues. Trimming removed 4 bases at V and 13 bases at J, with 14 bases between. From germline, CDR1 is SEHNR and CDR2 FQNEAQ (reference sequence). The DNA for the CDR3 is TGTGCCAGCAGCTCCAGGGGCCCCATGCCCCTCCACTTT. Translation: CASSSRGPMPLHF.

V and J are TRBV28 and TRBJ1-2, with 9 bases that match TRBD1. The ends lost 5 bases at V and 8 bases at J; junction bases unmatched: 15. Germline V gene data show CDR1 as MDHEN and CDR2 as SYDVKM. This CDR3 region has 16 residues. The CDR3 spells CASSRPPGQGGRGYTF. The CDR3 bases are TGTGCCAGCAGTCGACCCCCGGGACAGGGTGGGAGAGGCTACACCTTC.

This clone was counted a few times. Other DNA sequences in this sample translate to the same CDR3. CDR3 nucleotides: TGTGCCAGTAGCACTGACTCCTATGGCTACACCTTC. Amino acids: CASSTDSYGYTF. The chain uses TRBV19 and TRBJ1-2; D remains unclear. The CDR3 consists of 12 residues. Trimming shortened V by 6 bases and J by 4 bases, and 9 bases separated the two germline ends. Germline CDR1 LNHDA, CDR2 SQIVND (reference sequence).

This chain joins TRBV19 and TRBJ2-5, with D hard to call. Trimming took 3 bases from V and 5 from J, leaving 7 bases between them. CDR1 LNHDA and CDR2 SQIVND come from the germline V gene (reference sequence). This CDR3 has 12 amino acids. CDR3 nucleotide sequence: TGTGCCAGTAGTATTGGAGACGAGACCCAGTACTTC. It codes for CASSIGDETQYF.

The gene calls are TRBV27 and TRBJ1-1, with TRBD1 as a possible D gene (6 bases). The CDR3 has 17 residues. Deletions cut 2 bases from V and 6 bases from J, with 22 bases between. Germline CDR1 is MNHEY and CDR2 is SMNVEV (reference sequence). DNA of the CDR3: TGTGCCAGCAGTTTAAGCTTTGCGGGGGCGGGATGGGCTGAAGCTTTCTTT. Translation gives CASSLSFAGAGWAEAFF.

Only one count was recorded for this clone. In DNA form, the CDR3 reads TGTGCCAGCAGCTTAGCGAGGGGGTATAACTATGGCTACACCTTC. Amino acids: CASSLARGYNYGYTF. The chain uses TRBV7-8 and TRBJ1-2; tentatively, D is TRBD1 (6 bases). There are 15 residues in the CDR3. Germline loops: CDR1 SGHVS, CDR2 FQNEAQ. Trimming stripped 0 bases from V and 1 base from J, with 9 bases between.

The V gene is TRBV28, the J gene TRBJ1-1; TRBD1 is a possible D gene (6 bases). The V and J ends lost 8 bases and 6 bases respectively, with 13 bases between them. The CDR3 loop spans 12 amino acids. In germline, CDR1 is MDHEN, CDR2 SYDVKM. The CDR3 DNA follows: TGTGCCAGCCGCGGTGGGGGCCCTGAAGCTTTCTTT. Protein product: CASRGGGPEAFF.

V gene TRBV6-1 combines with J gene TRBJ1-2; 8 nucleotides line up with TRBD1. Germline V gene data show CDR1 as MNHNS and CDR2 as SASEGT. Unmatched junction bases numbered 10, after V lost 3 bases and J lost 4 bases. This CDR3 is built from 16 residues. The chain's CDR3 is CASSDVGLTGGYGYTF. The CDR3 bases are TGTGCCAGCAGTGATGTCGGCTTAACAGGGGGCTATGGCTACACCTTC.

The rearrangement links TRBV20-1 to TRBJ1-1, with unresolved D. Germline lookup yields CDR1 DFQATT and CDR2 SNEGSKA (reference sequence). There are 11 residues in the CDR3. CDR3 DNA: TGCAGATTAGACAAGAACACTGAAGCTTTCTTT. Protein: CRLDKNTEAFF.

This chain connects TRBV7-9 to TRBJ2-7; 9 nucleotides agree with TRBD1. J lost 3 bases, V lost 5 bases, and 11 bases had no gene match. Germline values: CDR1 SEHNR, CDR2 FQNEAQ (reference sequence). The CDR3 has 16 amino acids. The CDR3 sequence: CASSEKTGTGNYEQYF. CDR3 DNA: TGTGCCAGCAGCGAAAAGACCGGGACAGGGAACTACGAGCAGTACTTC.

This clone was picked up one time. This CDR3 reads CASSMTNSYEQYF. For the CDR3, the DNA is TGTGCCAGCAGCATGACAAATTCCTACGAGCAGTACTTC. V and J are TRBV12-3 or TRBV12-4 and TRBJ2-7; D is unclear. V was pared by 6 bases and J by 1 base, with 10 bases between. CDR3 length equals 13 residues.

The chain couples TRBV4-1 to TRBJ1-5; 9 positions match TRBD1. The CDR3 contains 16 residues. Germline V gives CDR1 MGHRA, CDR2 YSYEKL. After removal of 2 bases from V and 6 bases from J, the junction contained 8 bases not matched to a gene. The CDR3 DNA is TGCGCCAGCAGCCAAACCGGGACAGGGTCGGGTCAGCCCCAGCATTTT. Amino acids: CASSQTGTGSGQPQHF.

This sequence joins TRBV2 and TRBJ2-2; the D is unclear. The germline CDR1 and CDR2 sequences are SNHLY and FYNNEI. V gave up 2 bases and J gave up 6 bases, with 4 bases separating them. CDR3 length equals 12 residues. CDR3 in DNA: TGTGCCAGCAGTGAATGGCCCGGGGAGCTGTTTTTT. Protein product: CASSEWPGELFF.

CDR3 loop: CASRQGQNYGYTF. CDR3 nucleotide sequence: TGTGCCAGCCGCCAGGGACAGAACTATGGCTACACCTTC. V usage is TRBV27 and J usage is TRBJ1-2; the match to TRBD1 covers 7 bases. The J segment lost 2 bases and the V segment lost 8 bases, leaving 5 bases of the junction unmatched. Germline CDR1 MNHEY, CDR2 SMNVEV (reference sequence). The CDR3 spans 13 residues.

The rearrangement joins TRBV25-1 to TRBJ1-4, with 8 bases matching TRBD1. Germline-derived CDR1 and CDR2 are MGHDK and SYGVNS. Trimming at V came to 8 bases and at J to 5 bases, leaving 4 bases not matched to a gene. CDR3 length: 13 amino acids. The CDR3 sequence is CASGQGINEKLFF. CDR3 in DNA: TGTGCCAGCGGACAGGGTATAAATGAAAAACTGTTTTTT. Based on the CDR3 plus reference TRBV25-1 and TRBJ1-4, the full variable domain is EADIYQTPRYLVIGTGKKITLECSQTMGHDKMYWYQQDPGMELHLIHYSYGVNSTEKGDLSSESTVSRIRTEHFPLTLESARPSHTSQYLCASGQGINEKLFFGSGTQLSVL.

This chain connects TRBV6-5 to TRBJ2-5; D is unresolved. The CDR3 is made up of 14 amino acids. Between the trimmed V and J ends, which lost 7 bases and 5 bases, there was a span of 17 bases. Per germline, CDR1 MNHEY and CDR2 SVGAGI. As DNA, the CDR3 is TGTGCCAGCATTCCCGACGGTAGCTTGGAGACCCAGTACTTC. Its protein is CASIPDGSLETQYF.

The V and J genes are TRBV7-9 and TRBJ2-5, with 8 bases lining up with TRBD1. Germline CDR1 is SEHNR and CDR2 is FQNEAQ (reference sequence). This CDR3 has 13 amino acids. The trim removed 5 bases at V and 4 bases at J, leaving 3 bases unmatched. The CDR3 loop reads CASSGQGVETQYF. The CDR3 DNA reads TGTGCCAGCAGCGGACAGGGAGTAGAGACCCAGTACTTC.

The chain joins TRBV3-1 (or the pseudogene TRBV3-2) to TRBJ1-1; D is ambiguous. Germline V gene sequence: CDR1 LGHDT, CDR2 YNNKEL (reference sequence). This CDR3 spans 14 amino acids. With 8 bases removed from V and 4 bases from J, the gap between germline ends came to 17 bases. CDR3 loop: CASGKSYSSTEAFF. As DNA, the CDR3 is TGTGCCAGCGGCAAGTCATACAGTTCCACTGAAGCTTTCTTT.

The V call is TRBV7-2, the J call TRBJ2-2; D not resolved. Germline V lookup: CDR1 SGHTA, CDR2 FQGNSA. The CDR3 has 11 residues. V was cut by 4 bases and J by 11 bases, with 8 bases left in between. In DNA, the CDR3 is TGTGCCAGCAGCTGGCAGGAAGAGCTGTTTTTT. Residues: CASSWQEELFF.

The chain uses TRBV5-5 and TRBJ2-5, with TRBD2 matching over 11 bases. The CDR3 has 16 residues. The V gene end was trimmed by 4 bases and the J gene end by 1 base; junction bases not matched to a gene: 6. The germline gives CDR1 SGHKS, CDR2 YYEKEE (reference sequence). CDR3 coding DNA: TGTGCCAGCAGCCCGGGGGGGACTAGCGGCCAAGAGACCCAGTACTTC. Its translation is CASSPGGTSGQETQYF.

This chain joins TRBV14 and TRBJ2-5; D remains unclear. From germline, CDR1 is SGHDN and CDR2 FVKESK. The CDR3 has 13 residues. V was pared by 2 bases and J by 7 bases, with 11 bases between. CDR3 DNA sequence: TGTGCCAGCAGCCAAATAATTGTAGCGACCCAGTACTTC. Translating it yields CASSQIIVATQYF.

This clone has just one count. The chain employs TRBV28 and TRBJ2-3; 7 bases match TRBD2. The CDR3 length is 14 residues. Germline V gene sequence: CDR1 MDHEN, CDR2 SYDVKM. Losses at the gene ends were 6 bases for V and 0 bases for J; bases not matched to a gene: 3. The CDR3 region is CASRSGASTDTQYF. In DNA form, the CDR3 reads TGTGCCAGCAGAAGCGGGGCGAGCACAGATACGCAGTATTTT.